The 20 T cell receptor beta chains reported below all come from one sample, sequenced in a study of PD-L1 blockade in urothelial cancer. Time point: pretreatment peripheral blood. Assay used: immunoSEQ multiplex PCR; TCRdb lists only in-frame clones, some missing. The table lists 45,000 to 70,000 clones, 85% of them singletons. The material was PBMCs, obtained around atezolizumab (anti-PD-L1) treatment. The receptors derive from a man aged 65 to 85 with urothelial cancer.

V and J are TRBV7-3 and TRBJ2-5; D is perhaps TRBD2 (6 bases). V lost 0 bases and J 5 bases, leaving 7 bases between the germline ends. The CDR3 consists of 13 residues. Germline V gene data show CDR1 as SGHTA and CDR2 as FQGTGA. The CDR3 loop is CASSLTREETQYF. In DNA, the CDR3 is TGTGCCAGCAGCTTAACCCGGGAGGAGACCCAGTACTTC.

This clone was seen a handful of times. The genes are TRBV5-5 and TRBJ1-2, with D tentatively TRBD1 (5 bases). The V end lost 0 bases, the J end lost 4 bases, and 10 bases lay between the germline ends. The CDR3 sequence is 14 residues long. Looked up from germline, CDR1 is SGHKS and CDR2 is YYEKEE (reference sequence). The CDR3 here is CASSLAGGVYGYTF. CDR3 nucleotides: TGTGCCAGCAGCTTGGCGGGGGGTGTCTATGGCTACACCTTC.

The CDR3, as DNA: TGTGCCAGCAGTTTTCGGGTCTCTGGAAACACCATATATTTT. This gives the protein CASSFRVSGNTIYF. The V gene is TRBV28, the J gene TRBJ1-3; D gene uncertain. Germline V lookup: CDR1 MDHEN, CDR2 SYDVKM. There are 14 residues in the CDR3. Deletions cut 3 bases from V and 0 bases from J, with 6 bases between.

This sequence joins TRBV5-4 and TRBJ2-5; D perhaps matches TRBD2 (5 bases). Germline V gene lookup returns CDR1 SGHNT and CDR2 YYREEE (reference sequence). The CDR3 consists of 15 residues. Trimming left V 4 bases short and J 5 bases short, with 18 bases between. The CDR3 reads CASSRPVGGQETQYF. The CDR3 nucleotides are TGTGCCAGCAGCAGACCGGTAGGAGGTCAGGAGACCCAGTACTTC. Using reference TRBV5-4 and TRBJ2-5 for the parts outside the CDR3, the full variable domain is ETGVTQSPTHLIKTRGQQVTLRCSSQSGHNTVSWYQQALGQGPQFIFQYYREEENGRGNFPPRFSGLQFPNYSSELNVNALELDDSALYLCASSRPVGGQETQYFGPGTRLLVL.

The genes are TRBV14 and TRBJ2-5; 7 bases line up with TRBD2. Germline lookup yields CDR1 SGHDN and CDR2 FVKESK. CDR3 length: 13 amino acids. After removal of 4 bases from V and 4 bases from J, the junction contained 3 bases not matched to a gene. CDR3 in DNA: TGTGCCAGCAGCCCTTCGGGGGGAGAGACCCAGTACTTC. It translates to CASSPSGGETQYF. Together with reference TRBV14 and TRBJ2-5, the CDR3 gives the full variable domain: EAGVTQFPSHSVIEKGQTVTLRCDPISGHDNLYWYRRVMGKEIKFLLHFVKESKQDESGMPNNRFLAERTGGTYSTLKVQPAELEDSGVYFCASSPSGGETQYFGPGTRLLVL.

The chain joins TRBV7-2 to TRBJ1-5; maybe TRBD1 (5 bases). The germline V and J ends were trimmed by 4 bases and 6 bases, with 13 bases remaining between them. The CDR3 totals 14 residues. CDR1 is SGHTA and CDR2 is FQGNSA in the germline V gene. CDR3 sequence (DNA): TGTGCCAGCAGCTCCTCAGGGAGGGGTCAGCCCCAGCATTTT. Amino acid sequence: CASSSSGRGQPQHF. Full variable domain (rest looked up from reference TRBV7-2 and TRBJ1-5): GAGVSQSPSNKVTEKGKDVELRCDPISGHTALYWYRQSLGQGLEFLIYFQGNSAPDKSGLPSDRFSAERTGGSVSTLTIQRTQQEDSAVYLCASSSSGRGQPQHFGDGTRLSIL.

The chain uses TRBV10-3 and TRBJ2-1, with 8 bases identical to TRBD1. CDR1 is ENHRY, CDR2 SYGVKD, per germline. V shed 0 bases and J 0 bases; nucleotides not matched to a gene: 4. The CDR3 totals 17 residues. The CDR3 region has the DNA TGTGCCATCAGTGAGTCAACAGGGGGTAGCTCCTACAATGAGCAGTTCTTC. Its protein product is CAISESTGGSSYNEQFF.

The genes are TRBV5-1 and TRBJ1-2, with 7 bases matching TRBD1. Germline loops: CDR1 SGHRS, CDR2 YFSETQ. V shed 2 bases, J shed 0 bases, and the junction held 7 bases outside the gene matches. This CDR3 has 16 residues. The CDR3 nucleotides are TGCGCCAGCAGCTTCGCCGGGACAGCTGCTAACTATGGCTACACCTTC. Translation gives CASSFAGTAANYGYTF.

The V and J genes are TRBV7-9 and TRBJ2-5; 9 bases are a match to TRBD2. Germline V gives CDR1 SEHNR, CDR2 FQNEAQ (reference sequence). The CDR3 is made up of 17 amino acids. Trimming at V came to 1 base and at J to 4 bases, leaving 10 bases not matched to a gene. In nucleotides, the CDR3 is TGTGCCAGCAGCTTAGGAGCGGGAGGAAGGTCCGGAGAGACCCAGTACTTC. This encodes CASSLGAGGRSGETQYF.

CDR3 amino acids: CASSMVAGELFF. The CDR3 region has the DNA TGTGCCAGTAGTATGGTGGCGGGAGAACTGTTTTTT. The chain is built from TRBV19 and TRBJ1-4; D unclear. Germline V lookup: CDR1 LNHDA, CDR2 SQIVND (reference sequence). The CDR3 length is 12 residues. V lost 3 bases and J lost 12, with 11 bases in between.

The chain has TRBV19 and TRBJ2-7; D is ambiguous. Trimming removed 3 bases from V and 0 bases from J, with 12 bases in between. This CDR3 spans 15 amino acids. From germline, CDR1 is LNHDA and CDR2 SQIVND (reference sequence). The CDR3: CASSIVAESSYEQYF. The CDR3 coding sequence is TGTGCCAGTAGTATTGTAGCCGAAAGCTCCTACGAGCAGTACTTC.

For the CDR3, the DNA is TGTGCCATCAGCGGGGTCTCGGGTAATTCACCCCTCCACTTT. Translated: CAISGVSGNSPLHF. This sequence joins TRBV10-3 and TRBJ1-6; D gene unclear. V dropped 6 bases and J dropped 6 bases, with 12 bases sitting between them. This CDR3 is 14 amino acids long. In germline, CDR1 is ENHRY, CDR2 SYGVKD.

The CDR3 bases are TGTGCCAGCAGCAAAAGGATAGCGGGAGGAATCAAGGACACAGATACGCAGTATTTT. As protein: CASSKRIAGGIKDTDTQYF. V is TRBV21-1 and J is TRBJ2-3; the table gives TRBD2 as D, unverified against the DNA. TRBV21-1 is shown as a pseudogene. CDR3 size: 19 residues.

This clone came up a few times. The gene calls are TRBV18 and TRBJ1-5; TRBD1 is a possible D gene (5 bases). The CDR3 length is 14 residues. In germline, CDR1 is KGHSH, CDR2 LQKENI. The germline V and J ends were trimmed by 5 bases and 0 bases, with 8 bases remaining between them. CDR3 coding DNA: TGTGCCAGCTCATCCAGGGATAGCAATCAGCCCCAGCATTTT. Its translation is CASSSRDSNQPQHF.

This rearrangement joins TRBV15 to TRBJ2-1, with D maybe TRBD2 (7 bases). The V gene lost 3 bases and the J gene lost 9 bases, with 12 bases spanning the gap. The germline V gene has CDR1 LNHNV and CDR2 YYDKDF (reference sequence). The CDR3 runs to 13 residues. For the CDR3, the DNA is TGTGCCACCAGCAGGAGGGAGGGGGGTGAGCAGTTCTTC. It is translated as CATSRREGGEQFF.

V gene TRBV18 combines with J gene TRBJ1-3; tentatively, D is TRBD1 (6 bases). Germline CDR1 is KGHSH and CDR2 is LQKENI. The CDR3 has 16 residues. V lost 3 bases and J 2 bases, leaving 14 bases between the germline ends. The CDR3 reads CASSPGRAGAGNTIYF. The CDR3 DNA reads as TGTGCCAGCTCACCGGGCCGGGCAGGGGCTGGAAACACCATATATTTT.

The chain joins TRBV19 to TRBJ2-1, with 8 bases that match TRBD1. From germline, CDR1 is LNHDA and CDR2 SQIVND (reference sequence). The length of the CDR3 is 14 residues. With V trimmed by 5 bases and J by 7 bases, 7 bases remained unmatched. The CDR3 here is CASSLRTGTNEQFF. Written as DNA, the CDR3 is TGTGCCAGTAGTCTAAGGACAGGGACAAATGAGCAGTTCTTC.

The rearrangement uses TRBV7-9 and TRBJ2-6; 7 bases match TRBD2. Germline V gives CDR1 SEHNR, CDR2 FQNEAQ (reference sequence). With 4 bases clipped from V and 1 base from J, the junction kept 10 bases outside the gene matches. The CDR3 sequence is 18 residues long. The CDR3 reads CASSSLRDYSSGANVLTF. The CDR3 DNA reads TGTGCCAGCAGCTCCCTCCGGGACTACTCTTCTGGGGCCAACGTCCTGACTTTC.

This clone turned up a few times. The chain links TRBV5-1 to TRBJ2-2, with 10 bases aligning to TRBD2. The CDR3 totals 18 residues. V was clipped by 0 bases and J by 6 bases; unmatched bases: 11. Germline CDR1 is SGHRS and CDR2 is YFSETQ. As DNA, the CDR3 is TGCGCCAGCAGCTTGGGGTACGGACTAGCGGCCTTGGCCGGGGAGCTGTTTTTT. It is translated as CASSLGYGLAALAGELFF.

This sequence joins TRBV27 and TRBJ1-2; 9 positions agree with TRBD1. This CDR3 region has 14 residues. With V trimmed by 5 bases and J by 8 bases, 9 bases remained unmatched. Per the germline V gene, CDR1 is MNHEY and CDR2 is SMNVEV (reference sequence). For the CDR3, the DNA is TGTGCCAGCAGTCCCAATTGGACAGGGGACGGCTACACCTTC. This encodes CASSPNWTGDGYTF.